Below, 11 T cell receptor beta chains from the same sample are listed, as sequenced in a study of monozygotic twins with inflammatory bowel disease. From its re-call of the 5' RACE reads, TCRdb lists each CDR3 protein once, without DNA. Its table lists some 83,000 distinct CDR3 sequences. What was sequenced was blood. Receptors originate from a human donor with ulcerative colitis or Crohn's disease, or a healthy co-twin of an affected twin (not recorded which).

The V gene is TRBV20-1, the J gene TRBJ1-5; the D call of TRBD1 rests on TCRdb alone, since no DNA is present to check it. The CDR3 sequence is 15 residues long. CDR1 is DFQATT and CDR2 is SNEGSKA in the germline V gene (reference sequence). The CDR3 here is CSAALEQGRNQPQHF.

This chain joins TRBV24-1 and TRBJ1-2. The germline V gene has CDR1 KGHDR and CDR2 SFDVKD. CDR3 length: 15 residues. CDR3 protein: CATSERTGPPYGYTF.

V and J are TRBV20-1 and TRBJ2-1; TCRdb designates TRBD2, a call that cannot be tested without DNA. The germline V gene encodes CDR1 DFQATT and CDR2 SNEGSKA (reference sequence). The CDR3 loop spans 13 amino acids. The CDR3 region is CSVERGGDNEQFF.

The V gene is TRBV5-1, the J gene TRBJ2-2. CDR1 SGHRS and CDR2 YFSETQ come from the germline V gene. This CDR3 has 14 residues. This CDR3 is CASSLAWRSGELFF.

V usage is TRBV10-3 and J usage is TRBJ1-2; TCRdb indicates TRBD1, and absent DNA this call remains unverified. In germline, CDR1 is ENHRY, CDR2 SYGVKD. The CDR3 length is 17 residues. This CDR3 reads CATRSGQSGSWPLGYTF.

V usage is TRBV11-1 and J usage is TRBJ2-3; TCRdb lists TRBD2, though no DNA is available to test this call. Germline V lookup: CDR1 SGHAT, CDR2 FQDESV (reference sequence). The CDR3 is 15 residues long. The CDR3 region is CASSLQRGFTDTQYF. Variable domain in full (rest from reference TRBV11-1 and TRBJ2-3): EAEVAQSPRYKITEKSQAVAFWCDPISGHATLYWYRQILGQGPELLVQFQDESVVDDSQLPKDRFSAERLKGVDSTLKIQPAELGDSAMYLCASSLQRGFTDTQYFGPGTRLTVL.

The CDR3 loop reads CASSPMGLLVMNTEAFF. The V and J genes are TRBV7-3 and TRBJ1-1; TCRdb calls TRBD1, which cannot be checked without DNA. The CDR3 sequence is 17 residues long. Germline CDR1 SGHTA, CDR2 FQGTGA. Variable domain in full (rest from reference TRBV7-3 and TRBJ1-1): GAGVSQTPSNKVTEKGKYVELRCDPISGHTALYWYRQSLGQGPEFLIYFQGTGAADDSGLPNDRFFAVRPEGSVSTLKIQRTERGDSAVYLCASSPMGLLVMNTEAFFGQGTRLTVV.

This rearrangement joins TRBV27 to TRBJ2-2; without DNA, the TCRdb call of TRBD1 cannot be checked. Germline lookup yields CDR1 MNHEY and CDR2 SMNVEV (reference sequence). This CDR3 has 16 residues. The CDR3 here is CASSLLPDTPDGELFF.

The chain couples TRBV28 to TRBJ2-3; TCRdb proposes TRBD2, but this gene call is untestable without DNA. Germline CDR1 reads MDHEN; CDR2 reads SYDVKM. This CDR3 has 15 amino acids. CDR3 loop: CASSLAGRFTDTQYF.

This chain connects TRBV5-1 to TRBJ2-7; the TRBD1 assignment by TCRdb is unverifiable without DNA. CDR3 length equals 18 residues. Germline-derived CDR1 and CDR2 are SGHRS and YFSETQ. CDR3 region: CASSRRGPEGLKSYEQYF.

The CDR3 here is CASSRTGGETQYF. The rearrangement uses TRBV6-5 and TRBJ2-5; the TCRdb D gene call, TRBD1, has no DNA to confirm it. This CDR3 comprises 13 residues. Germline CDR1 MNHEY, CDR2 SVGAGI.